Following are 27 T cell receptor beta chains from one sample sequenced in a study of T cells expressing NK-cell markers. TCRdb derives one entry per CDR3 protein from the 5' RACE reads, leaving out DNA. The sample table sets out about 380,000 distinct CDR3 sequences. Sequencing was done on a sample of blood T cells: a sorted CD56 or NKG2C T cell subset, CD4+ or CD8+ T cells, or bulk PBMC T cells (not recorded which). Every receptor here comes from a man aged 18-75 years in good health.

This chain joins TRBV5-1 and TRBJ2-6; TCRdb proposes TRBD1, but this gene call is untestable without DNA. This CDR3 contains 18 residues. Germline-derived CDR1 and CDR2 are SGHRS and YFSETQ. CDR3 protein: CASSLVLGPDSGANVLTF. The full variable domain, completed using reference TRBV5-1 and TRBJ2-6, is KAGVTQTPRYLIKTRGQQVTLSCSPISGHRSVSWYQQTPGQGLQFLFEYFSETQRNKGNFPGRFSGRQFSNSRSEMNVSTLELGDSALYLCASSLVLGPDSGANVLTFGAGSRLTVL.

Here the CDR3 reads CASSQRAGDRTDTQYF. The chain employs TRBV7-9 and TRBJ2-3; TCRdb reports TRBD2, a call that lacks DNA to check it against. Germline-derived CDR1 and CDR2 are SEHNR and FQNEAQ (reference sequence). The length of the CDR3 is 16 residues.

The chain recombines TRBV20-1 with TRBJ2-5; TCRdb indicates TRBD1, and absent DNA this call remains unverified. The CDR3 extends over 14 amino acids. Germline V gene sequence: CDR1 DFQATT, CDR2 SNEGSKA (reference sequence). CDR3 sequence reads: CSTTGTGVQETQYF.

The CDR3 sequence is CASSTRTGFQPQHF. The chain links TRBV19 to TRBJ1-5; TCRdb selects TRBD1, and the lack of DNA leaves this call unchecked. CDR1 and CDR2 from the germline V gene are LNHDA and SQIVND (reference sequence). This CDR3 is built from 14 residues. The full variable domain, rest sourced from reference TRBV19 and TRBJ1-5, is DGGITQSPKYLFRKEGQNVTLSCEQNLNHDAMYWYRQDPGQGLRLIYYSQIVNDFQKGDIAEGYSVSREKKESFPLTVTSAQKNPTAFYLCASSTRTGFQPQHFGDGTRLSIL.

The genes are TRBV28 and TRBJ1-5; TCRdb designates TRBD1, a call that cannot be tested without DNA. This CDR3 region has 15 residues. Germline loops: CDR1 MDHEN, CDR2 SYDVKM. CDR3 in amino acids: CASSSQWGVSQPQHF.

The CDR3 region is CASSLSPYMVSAGGYTF. V gene TRBV12-3 or TRBV12-4 combines with J gene TRBJ1-2. The CDR3 consists of 17 residues.

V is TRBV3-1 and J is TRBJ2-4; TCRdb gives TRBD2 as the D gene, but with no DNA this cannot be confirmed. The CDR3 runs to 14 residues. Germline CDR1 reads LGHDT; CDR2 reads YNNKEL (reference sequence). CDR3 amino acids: CASRDTSGGNIQYF.

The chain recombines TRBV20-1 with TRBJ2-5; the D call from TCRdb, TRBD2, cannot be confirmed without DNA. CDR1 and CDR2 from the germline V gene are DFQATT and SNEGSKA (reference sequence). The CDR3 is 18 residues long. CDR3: CSANKGTSGGAGQETQYF.

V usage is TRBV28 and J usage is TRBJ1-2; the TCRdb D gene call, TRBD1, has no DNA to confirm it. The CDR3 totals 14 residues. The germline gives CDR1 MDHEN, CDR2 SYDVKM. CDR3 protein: CASSIIRRGHGYTF.

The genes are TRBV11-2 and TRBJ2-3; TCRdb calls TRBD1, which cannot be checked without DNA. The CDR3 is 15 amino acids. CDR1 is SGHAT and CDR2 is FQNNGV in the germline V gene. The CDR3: CASAGTASDTDTQYF.

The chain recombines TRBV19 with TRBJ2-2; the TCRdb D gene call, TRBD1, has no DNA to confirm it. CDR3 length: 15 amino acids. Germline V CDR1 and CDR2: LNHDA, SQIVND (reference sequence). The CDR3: CATQPGATLTGELFF.

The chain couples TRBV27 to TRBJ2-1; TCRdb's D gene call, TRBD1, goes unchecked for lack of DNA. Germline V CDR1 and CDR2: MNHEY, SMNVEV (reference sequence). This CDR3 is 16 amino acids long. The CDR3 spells CASSLPQGAGGNEQFF.

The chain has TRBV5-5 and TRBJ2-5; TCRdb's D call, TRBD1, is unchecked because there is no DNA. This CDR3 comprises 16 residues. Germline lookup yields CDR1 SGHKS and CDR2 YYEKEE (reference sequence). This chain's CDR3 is CASRPRQGGLGETQYF.

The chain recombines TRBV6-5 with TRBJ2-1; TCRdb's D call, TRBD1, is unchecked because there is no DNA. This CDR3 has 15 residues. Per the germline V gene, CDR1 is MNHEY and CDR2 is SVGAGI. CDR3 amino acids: CASSYDRGPMNEQFF.

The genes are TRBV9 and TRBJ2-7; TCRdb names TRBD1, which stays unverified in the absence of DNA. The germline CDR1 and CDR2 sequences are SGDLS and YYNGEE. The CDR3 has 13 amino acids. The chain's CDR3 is CASSGTSGDEQYF.

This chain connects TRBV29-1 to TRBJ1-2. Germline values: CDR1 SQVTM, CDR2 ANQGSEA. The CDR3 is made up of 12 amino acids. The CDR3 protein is CSVLHNDYGYTF.

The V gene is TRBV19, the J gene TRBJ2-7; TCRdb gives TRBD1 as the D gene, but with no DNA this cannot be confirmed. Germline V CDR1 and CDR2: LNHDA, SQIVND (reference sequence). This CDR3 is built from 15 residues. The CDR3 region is CASSIRDRVSHEQYF.

The CDR3 here is CASSFTGGFPYEQYF. The chain employs TRBV27 and TRBJ2-7; TCRdb calls TRBD1, which cannot be checked without DNA. The CDR3 length is 15 residues. CDR1 and CDR2 (germline): MNHEY, SMNVEV (reference sequence).

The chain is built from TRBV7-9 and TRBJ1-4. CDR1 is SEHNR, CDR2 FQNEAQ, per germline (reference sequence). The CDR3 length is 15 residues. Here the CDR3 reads CASSQDGTSNEKLFF.

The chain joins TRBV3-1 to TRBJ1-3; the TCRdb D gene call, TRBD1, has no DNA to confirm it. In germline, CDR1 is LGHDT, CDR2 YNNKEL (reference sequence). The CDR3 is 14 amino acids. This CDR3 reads CASSSRGQRNTIYF.

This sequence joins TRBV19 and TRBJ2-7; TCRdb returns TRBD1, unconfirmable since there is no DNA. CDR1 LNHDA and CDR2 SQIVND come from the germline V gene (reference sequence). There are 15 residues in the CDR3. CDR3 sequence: CASRQTPGGPYEQYF.

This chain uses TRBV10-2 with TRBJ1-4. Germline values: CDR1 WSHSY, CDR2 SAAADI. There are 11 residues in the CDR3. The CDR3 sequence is CASFWDEKLFF.

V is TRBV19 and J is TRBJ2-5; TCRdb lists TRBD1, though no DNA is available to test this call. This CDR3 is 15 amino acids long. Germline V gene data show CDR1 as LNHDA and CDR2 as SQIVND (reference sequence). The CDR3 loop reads CASSPGQGRKETQYF.

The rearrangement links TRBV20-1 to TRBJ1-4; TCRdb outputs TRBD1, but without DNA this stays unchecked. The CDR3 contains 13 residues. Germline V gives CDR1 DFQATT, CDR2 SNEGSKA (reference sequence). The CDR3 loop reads CSARRTGSEKLFF.

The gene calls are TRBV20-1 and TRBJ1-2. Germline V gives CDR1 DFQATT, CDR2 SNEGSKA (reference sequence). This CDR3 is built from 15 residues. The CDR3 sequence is CSALARSDFRYGYTF.

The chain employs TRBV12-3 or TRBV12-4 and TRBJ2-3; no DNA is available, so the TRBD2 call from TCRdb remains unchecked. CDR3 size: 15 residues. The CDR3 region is CASSATSGVADTQYF.

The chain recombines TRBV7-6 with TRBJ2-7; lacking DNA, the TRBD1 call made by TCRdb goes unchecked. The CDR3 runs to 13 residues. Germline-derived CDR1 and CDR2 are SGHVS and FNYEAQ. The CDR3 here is CASSRDVTYEQYF.